Listed here is a single TCR beta chain. Its antigen is unknown. This record comes from a study of CD8 T cells in ankylosing spondylitis. Study-wide results and caveats: Clones linked to the disease showed a CD8+ phenotype. They occurred at relatively low frequencies in peripheral blood. In reactive arthritis synovial fluid and blood, some motif variants had been reported before.

V lost 8 bases and J 3 bases, leaving 14 bases between the germline ends. CDR1 SNHLY and CDR2 FYNNEI come from the germline V gene. The CDR3 contains 13 residues. TCRdb called the 5' RACE reads again in MiXCR, with one record for every CDR3 protein. The sample lists under 250,000 distinct CDR3 sequences; 30% to 40% were seen once. This receptor was taken from a male donor with ankylosing spondylitis or in good health (not recorded which). The genes are TRBV2 and TRBJ2-7; D might be TRBD2 (5 bases). The sequenced sample consisted of blood, either unsorted or a sorted T cell fraction (not recorded which). The CDR3 loop is CASLKEESYEQYF. CDR3 DNA sequence: TGTGCCAGCCTTAAGGAGGAAAGCTACGAGCAGTACTTC. Combining the CDR3 with reference TRBV2 and TRBJ2-7 gives the whole variable domain EPEVTQTPSHQVTQMGQEVILRCVPISNHLYFYWYRQILGQKVEFLVSFYNNEISEKSEIFDDQFSVERPDGSNFTLKIRSTKLEDSAMYFCASLKEESYEQYFGPGTRLTVT.